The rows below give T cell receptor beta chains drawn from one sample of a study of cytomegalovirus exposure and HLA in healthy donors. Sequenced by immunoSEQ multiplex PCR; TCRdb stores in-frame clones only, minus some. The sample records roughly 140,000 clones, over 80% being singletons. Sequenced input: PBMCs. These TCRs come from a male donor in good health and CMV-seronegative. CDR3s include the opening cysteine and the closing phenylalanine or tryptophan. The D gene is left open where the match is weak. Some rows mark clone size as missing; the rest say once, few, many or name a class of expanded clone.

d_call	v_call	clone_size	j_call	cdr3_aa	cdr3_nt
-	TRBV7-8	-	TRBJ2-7	CASSLEPGWGEQYF	TGTGCCAGCAGCTTAGAGCCAGGGTGGGGCGAGCAGTACTTC
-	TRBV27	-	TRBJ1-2	CASSDLLSGHNYGYTF	TGTGCCAGCAGTGACCTTCTCTCGGGACATAACTATGGCTACACCTTC
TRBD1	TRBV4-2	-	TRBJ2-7	CASSQGTGEYEQYF	TGTGCCAGCAGCCAGGGAACAGGGGAGTACGAGCAGTACTTC
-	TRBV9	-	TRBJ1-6	CASSGEGGGYNSPLHF	TGTGCCAGCAGCGGGGAGGGAGGGGGCTATAATTCACCCCTCCACTTT
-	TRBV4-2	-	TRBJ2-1	CASSQAGLAYNEQFF	TGTGCCAGCAGCCAGGCGGGACTGGCCTACAATGAGCAGTTCTTC
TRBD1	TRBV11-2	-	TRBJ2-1	CASSRPGTGGDEQFF	TGTGCCAGCAGCCGTCCCGGGACAGGGGGCGATGAGCAGTTCTTC
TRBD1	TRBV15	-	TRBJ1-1	CATSRTNRGPNTEAFF	TGTGCCACCAGCAGGACGAACAGGGGCCCGAACACTGAAGCTTTCTTT
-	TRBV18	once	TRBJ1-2	CASSPLGGAASGCTF	TGTGCCAGCTCACCGCTTGGGGGGGCCGCGAGCGGCTGCACCTTC
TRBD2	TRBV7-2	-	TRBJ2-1	CASSKTSGSPYNEQFF	TGTGCCAGCAGCAAGACTAGCGGGAGCCCCTACAATGAGCAGTTCTTC
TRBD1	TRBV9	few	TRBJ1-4	CASSVGGQANEKLFF	TGTGCCAGCAGCGTAGGTGGACAGGCTAATGAAAAACTGTTTTTT
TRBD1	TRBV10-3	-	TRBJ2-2	CAIRVGTGDTGELFF	TGTGCCATCAGAGTGGGAACAGGGGATACCGGGGAGCTGTTTTTT
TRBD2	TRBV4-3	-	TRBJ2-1	CASSQGLAGVNEQFF	TGCGCCAGCAGCCAAGGCCTAGCGGGGGTAAATGAGCAGTTCTTC
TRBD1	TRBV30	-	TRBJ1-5	CAWSVGTVNQPQHF	TGTGCCTGGAGTGTAGGGACAGTCAATCAGCCCCAGCATTTT
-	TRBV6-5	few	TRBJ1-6	CASSTTGYVNSPLHF	TGTGCCAGCAGTACAACAGGCTATGTTAATTCACCCCTCCACTTT
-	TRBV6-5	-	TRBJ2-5	CASSYRPGVETQYF	TGTGCCAGCAGTTACCGGCCAGGGGTGGAGACCCAGTACTTC
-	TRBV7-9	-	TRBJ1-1	CASSAFRVVTEAFF	TGTGCCAGCAGCGCATTCAGGGTTGTCACTGAAGCTTTCTTT
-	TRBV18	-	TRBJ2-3	CASSPPGRGFTDTQYF	TGTGCCAGCTCACCACCTGGCCGGGGGTTCACAGATACGCAGTATTTT
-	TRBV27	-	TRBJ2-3	CASRRQVADTQYF	TGTGCCAGCAGGCGACAGGTCGCAGATACGCAGTATTTT
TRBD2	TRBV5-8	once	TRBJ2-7	CASSHGLAVGEQYF	TGTGCCAGCAGCCATGGACTAGCAGTCGGCGAGCAGTACTTC
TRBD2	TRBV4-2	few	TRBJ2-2	CASSKETSGNVDGELFF	TGTGCCAGCAGCAAGGAAACTAGCGGGAACGTTGACGGGGAGCTGTTTTTT
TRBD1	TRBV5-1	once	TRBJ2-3	CASSLAPSRGPDTQYF	TGCGCCAGCAGCTTGGCCCCTTCAAGGGGGCCAGATACGCAGTATTTT
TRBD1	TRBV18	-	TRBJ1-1	CASSQTGGAREAFF	TGTGCCAGCTCCCAGACAGGGGGCGCAAGGGAAGCTTTCTTT
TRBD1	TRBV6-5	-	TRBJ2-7	CASTVGQGLYEQYF	TGTGCCAGCACAGTGGGACAGGGACTATACGAGCAGTACTTC
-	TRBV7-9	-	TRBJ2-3	CASSWEDTYTDTQYF	TGTGCCAGCAGCTGGGAGGACACATACACAGATACGCAGTATTTT
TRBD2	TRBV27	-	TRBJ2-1	CASSPAGVYNEQFF	TGTGCCAGCAGCCCAGCGGGAGTATACAATGAGCAGTTCTTC
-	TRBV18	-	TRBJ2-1	CASSLQKRDNEQFF	TGTGCCAGCTCACTCCAGAAACGGGACAATGAGCAGTTCTTC
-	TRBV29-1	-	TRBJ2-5	CSVAPTSQETQYF	TGCAGCGTTGCCCCGACATCCCAAGAGACCCAGTACTTC
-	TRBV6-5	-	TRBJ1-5	CASSRVGNQPQHF	TGTGCCAGCAGTAGAGTGGGCAATCAGCCCCAGCATTTT
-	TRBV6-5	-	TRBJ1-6	CASSYGRANSPLHF	TGTGCCAGCAGTTACGGGAGGGCGAATTCACCCCTCCACTTT
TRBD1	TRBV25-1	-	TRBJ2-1	CASSRDRGLEQSGNEQFF	TGTGCCAGCAGTAGGGACAGGGGGCTTGAGCAAAGCGGCAATGAGCAGTTCTTC
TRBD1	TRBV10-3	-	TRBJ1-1	CAIGQGLNTEAFF	TGTGCCATCGGACAGGGTTTGAACACTGAAGCTTTCTTT
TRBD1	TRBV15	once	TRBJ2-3	CATSRVRGVGQVSTDTQYF	TGTGCCACCAGCAGAGTACGCGGGGTGGGACAGGTTAGCACAGATACGCAGTATTTT
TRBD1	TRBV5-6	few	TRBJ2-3	CASSSPGTGGTDTQYF	TGTGCCAGCAGCTCCCCCGGGACAGGGGGGACAGATACGCAGTATTTT
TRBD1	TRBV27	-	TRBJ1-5	CASSLFAGQGASSNQPQHF	TGTGCCAGCAGTTTATTTGCGGGACAGGGGGCGTCGAGCAATCAGCCCCAGCATTTT
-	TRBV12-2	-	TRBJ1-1	CAHGGCTEAFF	TGTGCACATGGGGGGTGCACTGAAGCTTTCTTT
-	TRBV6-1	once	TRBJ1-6	CASTEGARVSSPLHF	TGTGCCAGCACCGAAGGGGCCAGGGTTAGTTCACCCCTCCACTTT
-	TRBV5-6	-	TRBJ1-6	CASSPGSNSPLHF	TGTGCCAGCAGCCCAGGTAGTAATTCACCCCTCCACTTT
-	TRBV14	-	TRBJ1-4	CASSQDVGRRNEKLFF	TGTGCCAGCAGCCAAGATGTTGGCAGGCGTAATGAAAAACTGTTTTTT
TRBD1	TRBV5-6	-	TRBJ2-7	CASSLDPGQGAYEQYF	TGTGCCAGCAGCTTGGATCCGGGACAGGGGGCCTACGAGCAGTACTTC
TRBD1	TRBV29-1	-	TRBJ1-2	CSVESPFQGDRGGYGYTF	TGCAGCGTTGAGTCACCCTTTCAGGGGGACAGGGGCGGCTATGGCTACACCTTC
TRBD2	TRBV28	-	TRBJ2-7	CASSLDGGASGSGEQYF	TGTGCCAGCAGTTTAGACGGCGGGGCTAGCGGGAGCGGTGAGCAGTACTTC
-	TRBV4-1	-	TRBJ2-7	CASSQEGQSTYEQYF	TGCGCCAGCAGCCAGGAGGGACAGTCCACCTACGAGCAGTACTTC
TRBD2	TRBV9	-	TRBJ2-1	CASSPLAGGWNEQFF	TGTGCCAGCAGCCCACTAGCGGGAGGGTGGAATGAGCAGTTCTTC
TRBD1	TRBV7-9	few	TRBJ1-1	CASSRPGQGNTEAFF	TGTGCCAGCAGTCGCCCGGGACAGGGGAACACTGAAGCTTTCTTT
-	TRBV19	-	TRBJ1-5	CASSLDRHLSNQPQHF	TGTGCCAGTAGTCTCGACAGGCACCTAAGCAATCAGCCCCAGCATTTT
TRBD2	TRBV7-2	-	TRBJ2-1	CASSIRLPTSGRGNEQFF	TGTGCCAGCAGCATACGATTACCGACTAGCGGGAGGGGCAATGAGCAGTTCTTC
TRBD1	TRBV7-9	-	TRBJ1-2	CASSLSRQGAAAYGYTF	TGTGCCAGCAGCCTATCCCGACAGGGGGCGGCGGCCTATGGCTACACCTTC
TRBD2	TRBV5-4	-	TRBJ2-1	CASRSTGTGGRAHEQFF	TGTGCCAGCAGATCCACTGGAACAGGCGGGAGGGCCCATGAGCAGTTCTTC
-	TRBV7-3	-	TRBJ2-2	CASSRSTGELFF	TGTGCCAGCAGCCGGTCCACCGGGGAGCTGTTTTTT
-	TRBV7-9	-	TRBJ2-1	CASSPFRDSSNEQFF	TGTGCCAGCAGCCCCTTCCGGGACTCAAGCAATGAGCAGTTCTTC
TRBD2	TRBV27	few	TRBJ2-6	CASSLRLAGAFSSGANVLTF	TGTGCCAGCAGTCTCCGACTAGCGGGAGCCTTTAGCTCTGGGGCCAACGTCCTGACTTTC